The present entry profiles one TCR beta chain with its context. Antigen: not known. Investigators profiled TCR beta VDJ and CDR3 from genomic DNA template. TCRdb independently ran MiXCR on the reads; one entry per CDR3 protein. Here the sample spans 400,000 to 600,000 distinct CDR3 sequences, 25% to 40% being singletons. CD8+CD57+ cell expansion had been shown by flow cytometry in patients chosen for sequencing. Blood was sampled before the patients had received any therapy. This record comes from a study of CD8+CD57+ T cells in acquired aplastic anemia. As for the study in general: DNA from sorted CD4+ and CD8+ cells averaged around 3.5 ug. Study-wide findings and caveats: It was found that nearly 30 CD8+ CDR3 sequences were shared between patients and controls. Patients and controls had CD8+ Simpson's diversity values that were not significantly distinct.

This CDR3 contains 15 residues. The germline V gene has CDR1 SGHRS and CDR2 YFSETQ. V was clipped by 2 bases and J by 4 bases, with 15 bases between them. The sample consisted of sorted CD4+, CD8+, or CD8+CD57+ T cells (not recorded which) from PBMCs. The genes are TRBV5-1 and TRBJ1-2; D gene uncertain. This TCR was recovered from a human donor with aplastic anemia. CDR3 sequence (DNA): TGCGCCAGCAGCTTATCAGCAGCCTCCTTCTATGGCTACACCTTC. Translation: CASSLSAASFYGYTF.